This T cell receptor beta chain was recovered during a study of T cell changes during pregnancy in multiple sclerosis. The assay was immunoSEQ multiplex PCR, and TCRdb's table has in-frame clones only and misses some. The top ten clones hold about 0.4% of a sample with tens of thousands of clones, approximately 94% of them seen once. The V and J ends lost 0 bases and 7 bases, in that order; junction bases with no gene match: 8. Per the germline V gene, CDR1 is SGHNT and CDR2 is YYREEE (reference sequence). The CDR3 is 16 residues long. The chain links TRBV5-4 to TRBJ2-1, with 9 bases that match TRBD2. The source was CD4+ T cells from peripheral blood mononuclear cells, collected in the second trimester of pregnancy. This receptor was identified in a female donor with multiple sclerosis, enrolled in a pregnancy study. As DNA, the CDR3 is TGTGCCAGCAGCTTGGAGGGCGGGAGGGGGCCGAATGAGCAGTTCTTC. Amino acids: CASSLEGGRGPNEQFF.